This TCR beta chain was retrieved from a study of blood T cell repertoires in COVID-19. Germline lookup yields CDR1 PRHDT and CDR2 FYEKMQ (reference sequence). The CDR3 covers 15 residues. Trimming cost V 4 bases and J 5 bases; bases outside gene matches: 4. Sequenced by immunoSEQ multiplex PCR; TCRdb stores in-frame clones only, minus some. The repertoire holds about 180,000 clones, with approximately 92% as singletons. Adults between roughly 18 and 90 years of age took part from more than 20 US areas. Participants' reported clinical history set cohort assignment. V usage is TRBV13 and J usage is TRBJ2-4; 11 positions match TRBD2. Source material: PBMCs or T cells enriched from blood (not recorded which). The receptor's source is a woman aged 40 to 50 with acute COVID-19. The chain's CDR3 is CASSSLGLAENIQYF. CDR3 DNA sequence: TGTGCCAGCAGCTCCCTGGGACTAGCGGAAAACATTCAGTACTTC.